The sequence of this T cell receptor (beta chain) was determined in a study of OX40 agonist ivuxolimab in advanced cancers. V lost 3 bases to trimming and J lost 7 bases; unmatched junction nucleotides: 6. CDR3 length equals 15 residues. CDR1 and CDR2 from the germline V gene are SGHAT and FQNNGV. Assay used: immunoSEQ multiplex PCR; TCRdb lists only in-frame clones, some missing. The sample lists around 62,000 clones; 70% to 90% were seen once. Sequenced here: CD4+ or CD8+ T cells sorted from blood, sampled in a trial of the OX40 agonist ivuxolimab. This rearrangement joins TRBV11-2 to TRBJ2-1, with TRBD1 matching 10 bases. This TCR derives from an adult with an advanced solid tumor such as melanoma, head and neck, liver or kidney cancer. The CDR3 loop is CASSLPGTGANEQFF. Here the CDR3 DNA reads TGTGCCAGCAGCTTGCCCGGGACAGGGGCAAATGAGCAGTTCTTC.